This T cell receptor (beta chain) was recorded in a study of blood T cells in healthy people across ages. Study-level findings and limits: CMV status of donors was unknown, possibly confounding expanded clonotype changes. Across the age range, TCR beta diversity per million T cells fell in a roughly linear way.

This clonotype showed up many times. Its antigen is as yet unknown. Sample-barcoded 5' priming and a J-beta primer mix drove a second PCR of roughly 6 to 12 cycles. The authors tagged each cDNA molecule using a template-switch adaptor with 12 random nucleotides. TCRdb analysed the 5' RACE reads with MiXCR anew, one entry per CDR3 protein. The data hold hundreds of thousands of distinct CDR3 sequences, with around a fifth observed a single time. The germline V gene encodes CDR1 SGHRS and CDR2 YFSETQ. This CDR3 contains 16 residues. V shed 0 bases, J shed 4 bases, and the junction held 8 bases outside the gene matches.

Sequenced material: blood. The rearrangement uses TRBV5-1 and TRBJ2-5; 8 nucleotides align to TRBD1. The clonotype was recovered from a man in his sixties or seventies in good health. The CDR3 loop reads CASSLDTRTGLETQYF. In DNA form, the CDR3 reads TGCGCCAGCAGCTTGGATACTCGGACAGGGTTAGAGACCCAGTACTTC. Using reference TRBV5-1 and TRBJ2-5 for the parts outside the CDR3, the full variable domain is KAGVTQTPRYLIKTRGQQVTLSCSPISGHRSVSWYQQTPGQGLQFLFEYFSETQRNKGNFPGRFSGRQFSNSRSEMNVSTLELGDSALYLCASSLDTRTGLETQYFGPGTRLLVL.